These T cell receptor beta chains were read from a single sample in a study of blood T cells in healthy people across ages. TCRdb analysed the 5' RACE reads with MiXCR anew, one entry per CDR3 protein. The sample has hundreds of thousands of distinct CDR3 sequences; approximately 50% are singletons. The source material was blood. Source of these receptors: a woman aged 60-75 years in good health. Both conserved end residues are part of each CDR3. D genes are given only for firm matches. Some rows mark clone size as missing; the rest say once, few, many or name a class of expanded clone.

>TRBJ2-3|TRBV27|.|.
TGTGCCAGCAGTTCCGGAAACCCGCGGCAGTATTTT
CASSSGNPRQYF
>TRBJ1-5|TRBV27|.|.
TGTGCCAGCAGTCCCCAGACAGGAATCCAGCCCCAGCATTTT
CASSPQTGIQPQHF
>TRBJ2-7|TRBV4-2|few|TRBD2
TGTGCCAGCAGCCAAGAGGGTAGCGGGGAGGGATACGAGCAGTACTTC
CASSQEGSGEGYEQYF
>TRBJ1-3|TRBV7-9|.|.
TGTGCCAGCAGCCTCCGGGGGGGCTCACCAAGCTCTGGAAACACCATATATTTT
CASSLRGGSPSSGNTIYF
>TRBJ2-7|TRBV7-2|few|.
TGTGCCAGCAGCTTAGCTGGCAAAAGGGGGGGTTACGAGCAGTACTTC
CASSLAGKRGGYEQYF
>TRBJ2-3|TRBV5-1|.|.
TGCGCCAGCAGCTTGCGTGACCCCGGCACAGATACGCAGTATTTT
CASSLRDPGTDTQYF
>TRBJ2-1|TRBV5-1|.|.
TGCGCCAGCGGCTACTGGGGAGCCGACAATGAGCAGTTCTTC
CASGYWGADNEQFF
>TRBJ2-5|TRBV20-1|few|.
TGCAGTGCTAGACGGAGCCAAGAGACCCAGTACTTC
CSARRSQETQYF
>TRBJ1-4|TRBV25-1|.|TRBD1
TGTGCCAGCAGTGAATTCAAGACAGGGATGAATGAAAAACTGTTTTTT
CASSEFKTGMNEKLFF
>TRBJ2-5|TRBV11-3|.|.
TGTGCCAGCAGCTTAAAGGGGGGAGGTGCTGGGACCCAGTACTTC
CASSLKGGGAGTQYF
>TRBJ2-4|TRBV7-2|few|TRBD1
TGTGCCAGCAGCCAACCCCTCCGGGACAGGAAAAACATTCAGTACTTC
CASSQPLRDRKNIQYF
>TRBJ2-7|TRBV5-1|.|.
TGCGCCAGCAGCAAGTTGGGTGCCACCGAGCAGTACTTC
CASSKLGATEQYF
>TRBJ2-1|TRBV5-1|.|.
TGCGCCAGCAGCTCAATCGGTGGAAATGAGCAGTTCTTC
CASSSIGGNEQFF
>TRBJ2-5|TRBV20-1|.|.
TGCAGTGCTAGTGGCAGGGGTATGGAGACCCAGTACTTC
CSASGRGMETQYF
>TRBJ2-5|TRBV7-2|.|.
TGTGCCAGCAGCTCATCCCTTCAGGGAGGTGAGACCCAGTACTTC
CASSSSLQGGETQYF
>TRBJ2-5|TRBV3-1|.|.
TGTGCCAGCAGCCGCCTGGCGAAGACCCAGTACTTC
CASSRLAKTQYF
>TRBJ2-2|TRBV20-1|.|.
TGCAGTGCGCAGGGGGGGATCCGAATCGGGGAGCTGTTTTTT
CSAQGGIRIGELFF
>TRBJ1-6|TRBV7-9|few|.
TGTGCCAGCAGCTTATCGGTCGGGGCCGAGGGTTCACCCCTCCACTTT
CASSLSVGAEGSPLHF
>TRBJ2-6|TRBV15|few|.
TGTGCCACCAGCAGGGGTGGGGCCAACGTCCTGACTTTC
CATSRGGANVLTF
>TRBJ2-1|TRBV20-1|few|.
TGCAGTGCAAGACTAGTTCGTGAGCAGTTCTTC
CSARLVREQFF
>TRBJ2-7|TRBV2|.|TRBD2
TGTGCCAGTAGGACAGCTAGCGGGAGCCCCTACGAGCAGTACTTC
CASRTASGSPYEQYF
>TRBJ2-1|TRBV10-3|.|TRBD2
TGTGCCATCAGGACGACAGGATCAGGGACTAGCCTCTCCTACAATGAGCAGTTCTTC
CAIRTTGSGTSLSYNEQFF
>TRBJ2-1|TRBV6-6|few|.
TGTGCCAGCATGGGAGTTAGTCGGGGAGGGGGTGAGCAGTTCTTC
CASMGVSRGGGEQFF
>TRBJ2-7|TRBV2|few|.
TGTGCCAGCAGGGACAGAGCTGGGCAGTACTTC
CASRDRAGQYF
>TRBJ1-6|TRBV7-2|.|TRBD1
TGTGCCAGCAGCTTATCGACAGGGGCCAATTCACCCCTCCACTTT
CASSLSTGANSPLHF
>TRBJ2-1|TRBV5-1|.|TRBD2
TGCGCCAGCAGCTTACTAGCGGGAGTGGTAGATGAGCAGTTCTTC
CASSLLAGVVDEQFF
>TRBJ2-1|TRBV4-2|.|.
TGTGCCAACACGTATAGTAGCGGAGAGCAGTTCTTC
CANTYSSGEQFF
>TRBJ2-1|TRBV3-1|.|TRBD2
TGTGCCAGCAGCCAAGATAAGCGGGAGGCACCCCTAGGAAATGAGCAGTTCTTC
CASSQDKREAPLGNEQFF
>TRBJ1-1|TRBV5-1|.|.
TGCGCCAGCACGAGACGGGGTAGGGGCACTGAAGCTTTCTTT
CASTRRGRGTEAFF
>TRBJ2-5|TRBV6-2/TRBV6-3|.|.
TGTGCCAGCAGTCAACAGGGAGATGGACGAGAGACCCAGTACTTC
CASSQQGDGRETQYF
>TRBJ1-1|TRBV5-1|few|.
TGCGCCAGCGGGGGGGGGAAAAACACTGAAGCTTTCTTT
CASGGGKNTEAFF
>TRBJ2-7|TRBV7-2|few|.
TGTGCCAGCAGCCCACTCCTAGGACAGTCCTACGAGCAGTACTTC
CASSPLLGQSYEQYF
>TRBJ2-7|TRBV7-3|.|.
TGTGCCAGCAGCGCAAAAGGAGGGCGCCTAGAGGACTACGAGCAGTACTTC
CASSAKGGRLEDYEQYF
>TRBJ2-1|TRBV2|few|.
TGTGCCAGCAACGAACTGGCCAATGAGCAGTTCTTC
CASNELANEQFF
>TRBJ2-7|TRBV9|.|TRBD2
TGTGCCAGCAGCGTAAAATCTAGCGGATATTCCGACAATGAGCAGTACTTC
CASSVKSSGYSDNEQYF
>TRBJ2-3|TRBV6-5|.|TRBD2
TGTGCCAGCAGCCGTCCGCCGACTAGCAGCACAGATACGCAGTATTTT
CASSRPPTSSTDTQYF
>TRBJ2-1|TRBV12-3/TRBV12-4|.|.
TGTGCCAGCAGTCCAATTCAGAGTGAGCAGTTCTTC
CASSPIQSEQFF
>TRBJ1-2|TRBV28|.|.
TGTGCCAGCAGAGGGGGGACCAGATCGACTGGCTACACCTTC
CASRGGTRSTGYTF
>TRBJ2-5|TRBV7-9|few|TRBD2
TGTGCCAGCAGCTTAGTCGGACTAGCGGCCCAAGAGACCCAGTACTTC
CASSLVGLAAQETQYF
>TRBJ2-7|TRBV6-2/TRBV6-3|few|TRBD2
TGTGCCAGCAGTACCCGGGACTACCAAGACTACGAGCAGTACTTC
CASSTRDYQDYEQYF
>TRBJ2-3|TRBV5-1|.|.
TGCGCCAGCAGTTGGTATAGCGGTAGCACAGATACGCAGTATTTT
CASSWYSGSTDTQYF
>TRBJ2-5|TRBV11-2|once|TRBD2
TGTGCCAGCAGCTTAGTTCTAGCGGGCGAGATCCGGGGCGAGACCCAGTACTTC
CASSLVLAGEIRGETQYF
>TRBJ2-1|TRBV20-1|many|.
TGCAGTGCTGCAACCGGAGGGCGGTTTGAGCAGTTCTTC
CSAATGGRFEQFF
>TRBJ2-1|TRBV6-2/TRBV6-3|.|TRBD2
TGTGCCACCGCTGGACTAGCGGCTTACAATGAGCAGTTCTTC
CATAGLAAYNEQFF
>TRBJ2-3|TRBV20-1|.|TRBD2
TGCAGTGCTGTCGGGACTAGCGGGAGGAATACTAGCACAGATACGCAGTATTTT
CSAVGTSGRNTSTDTQYF
>TRBJ2-5|TRBV6-4|once|TRBD1
TGTGCCAGCAGTGAAAACAGGGGGCCACAAGAGACCCAGTACTTC
CASSENRGPQETQYF
>TRBJ2-1|TRBV20-1|.|TRBD2
TGCAGTGCTAGACCTAGACTAGCGGGCCTCTACAATGAGCAGTTCTTC
CSARPRLAGLYNEQFF
>TRBJ2-5|TRBV2|many|.
TGTGCCAGCAGTGAAGCATCAGGGCTGGAGACCCAGTACTTC
CASSEASGLETQYF
>TRBJ2-5|TRBV7-2|few|.
TGTGCCAGCAGCTTAATAGGTACCCTAAAAGAGACCCAGTACTTC
CASSLIGTLKETQYF
>TRBJ2-1|TRBV5-1|.|.
TGCGCCAGCAGATTAGCGCCGAGCTCCTACAATGAGCAGTTCTTC
CASRLAPSSYNEQFF
>TRBJ2-7|TRBV2|.|TRBD1
TGTGCCAGCAGTGCCGGGACAGGGGGCGATCCCTACGAGCAGTACTTC
CASSAGTGGDPYEQYF